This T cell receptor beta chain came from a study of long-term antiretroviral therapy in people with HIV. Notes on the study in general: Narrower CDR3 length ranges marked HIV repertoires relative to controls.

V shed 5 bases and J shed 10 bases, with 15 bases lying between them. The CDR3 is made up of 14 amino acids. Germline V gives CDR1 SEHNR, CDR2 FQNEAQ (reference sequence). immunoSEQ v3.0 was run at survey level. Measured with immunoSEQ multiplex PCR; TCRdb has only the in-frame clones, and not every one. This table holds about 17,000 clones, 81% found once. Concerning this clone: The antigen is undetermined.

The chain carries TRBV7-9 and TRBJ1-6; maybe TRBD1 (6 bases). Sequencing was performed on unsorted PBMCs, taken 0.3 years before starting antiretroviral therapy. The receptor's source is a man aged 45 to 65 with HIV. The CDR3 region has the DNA TGTGCCAGCAGCCTGAAACAGGGTTCATCACCCCTCCACTTT. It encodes CASSLKQGSSPLHF.